The clone carrying this T cell receptor (beta chain) has a count of ten or more. Its specificity is not known. A 5'RACE template-switching step, the method used to make TCR cDNA, added a universal primer site and UMIs. MiXCR, run by TCRdb on the 5' RACE reads, gives a single entry per CDR3 protein. The profile shows about 310,000 distinct CDR3 sequences, 3.6% of them singletons. This specimen belongs to a study of T cells after yellow fever vaccination. Regarding the study as a whole: Researchers cautioned that FACS-sorted repertoires could harbor abundant clonotypes contaminating from the bulk population. Subsequent to the booster, the majority of primary-vaccination clones reappeared (roughly 97% CD4, approximately 85% CD8). Few clonotypes appeared in both CD4 and CD8 compartments.

The V and J ends lost 2 bases and 2 bases respectively, with 15 bases between them. The CDR3 has 16 amino acids. Germline V gene data show CDR1 as MGHDK and CDR2 as SYGVNS. This specimen consisted of PBMCs, obtained on the day of the yellow fever booster vaccination. This TCR was recovered from a young man who received the YFV17D yellow fever vaccine. The chain uses TRBV25-1 and TRBJ1-2, with D tentatively TRBD1 (5 bases). The DNA for the CDR3 is TGTGCCAGCAGTGAAGGGGGACGTTGGCAGAACTATGGCTACACCTTC. Translating it yields CASSEGGRWQNYGYTF.